This is a list of T cell receptor beta chains from one sample in a study of CXCR3-negative and CXCR3-positive naive CD8 T cells. TCRdb processed the 5' RACE reads again and assigns one entry to each CDR3 protein, with no DNA. The table gives 100,000 to 150,000 distinct CDR3 sequences; the top ten clones make up approximately 0.46% of it. Sequenced: naive CXCR3- CD8+ T cells from blood. Receptor source: a human donor in good health. Some clones in this sample may be carry-over from other donors' samples. CDR3s include the opening cysteine and the closing phenylalanine or tryptophan.

CDR3 protein: CSVVGENHEKLFF; J gene: TRBJ1-4; V gene: TRBV29-1
CDR3 protein: CASRSQGIAFF; J gene: TRBJ1-1; V gene: TRBV27
CDR3 protein: CASSPDSSRYEQYF; J gene: TRBJ2-7; V gene: TRBV18
CDR3 protein: CASSQGSREQYF; J gene: TRBJ2-7; V gene: TRBV4-1
CDR3 protein: CATDQGTGRSVDTQYF; J gene: TRBJ2-3; V gene: TRBV15
CDR3 protein: CASSPPVGDRGYNEQFF; J gene: TRBJ2-1; V gene: TRBV7-9
CDR3 protein: CASSLIGSGVYEQYF; J gene: TRBJ2-7; V gene: TRBV11-2
CDR3 protein: CASSLGAGDIYEQYF; J gene: TRBJ2-7; V gene: TRBV5-5
CDR3 protein: CASRYRESGNEQFF; J gene: TRBJ2-1; V gene: TRBV6-5
CDR3 protein: CSASGGLLNEQFF; J gene: TRBJ2-1; V gene: TRBV20-1
CDR3 protein: CASSLPHGGGTGELFF; J gene: TRBJ2-2; V gene: TRBV5-1
CDR3 protein: CSVRADYGYTF; J gene: TRBJ1-2; V gene: TRBV29-1
CDR3 protein: CASSYSSGQGGYGYTF; J gene: TRBJ1-2; V gene: TRBV6-6
CDR3 protein: CASSFPGRENEQFF; J gene: TRBJ2-1; V gene: TRBV12-3/TRBV12-4
CDR3 protein: CASSPEAGQGAWEQFF; J gene: TRBJ2-1; V gene: TRBV7-9
CDR3 protein: CASSLGGTSGRYNEQFF; J gene: TRBJ2-1; V gene: TRBV11-2